The 13 T cell receptor beta chains presented below share a single source sample, sequenced in a study of identical twins. Each CDR3 protein gets one entry after TCRdb re-called the 5' RACE reads with MiXCR. The table has 450,000 to 650,000 distinct CDR3 sequences, just under 10% seen once. The data were also submitted as part of a second study, on yellow fever vaccine responses in identical twins.

The sequenced material came from PBMCs. Source of these receptors: a woman between 18 and 29 years old in good health.

This clonotype was found a few times. The chain uses TRBV10-3 and TRBJ2-5; D perhaps matches TRBD2 (6 bases). In germline, CDR1 is ENHRY, CDR2 SYGVKD. The CDR3 runs to 14 residues. V lost 5 bases and J lost 5, with 15 bases in between. CDR3 coding DNA: TGTGCCATCAGTTTAGCAGGGAGCGGGGAGACCCAGTACTTC. As protein: CAISLAGSGETQYF.

This clonotype was observed at least ten times. The gene calls are TRBV6-1 and TRBJ2-3; 13 nucleotides agree with TRBD2. The CDR3 is 15 residues long. Germline V gene data show CDR1 as MNHNS and CDR2 as SASEGT. V lost 5 bases to trimming and J lost 4 bases; unmatched junction nucleotides: 3. CDR3 bases: TGTGCCAGCAGTAGGACTAGCGGGAGTCCAGATACGCAGTATTTT. Encoded protein: CASSRTSGSPDTQYF.

This clonotype was observed a few times. The chain links TRBV24-1 to TRBJ2-6; perhaps D is TRBD1 or TRBD2 (5 bases each). V was clipped by 3 bases and J by 0 bases, with 14 bases between them. This CDR3 region has 18 residues. Germline-derived CDR1 and CDR2 are KGHDR and SFDVKD. The CDR3, as DNA: TGTGCCACCAGTGATAGCCCGGGACGTAGCTCTGGGGCCAACGTCCTGACTTTC. Protein product: CATSDSPGRSSGANVLTF.

This clonotype was picked up a small number of times. The rearrangement links TRBV3-1 to TRBJ2-6; D remains ambiguous. The germline V gene encodes CDR1 LGHDT and CDR2 YNNKEL (reference sequence). This CDR3 comprises 14 residues. V lost 5 bases and J 0 bases, leaving 5 bases between the germline ends. CDR3 region: CASSWFSGANVLTF. The CDR3 bases are TGTGCCAGCAGCTGGTTCTCTGGGGCCAACGTCCTGACTTTC.

This clonotype was counted a few times. The V gene is TRBV20-1, the J gene TRBJ2-7, with no clear D. Germline CDR1 DFQATT, CDR2 SNEGSKA (reference sequence). There are 12 residues in the CDR3. V lost 0 bases and J lost 2, with 5 bases in between. This CDR3 is CSAREFTYEQYF. The CDR3 coding sequence is TGCAGTGCTAGAGAGTTCACCTACGAGCAGTACTTC.

This clonotype appeared many times. For the CDR3, the DNA is TGTGCCACCAGTGATTTGGCAGGGACCCAGTACTTC. This sequence encodes CATSDLAGTQYF. The rearrangement links TRBV24-1 to TRBJ2-5; no clear D gene. Trimming took off 0 bases at V and 7 bases at J, with 5 bases between the two ends. Germline lookup yields CDR1 KGHDR and CDR2 SFDVKD. The CDR3 spans 12 residues.

J is TRBJ2-1 and V is TRBV25-1; D not certain. The length of the CDR3 is 16 residues. Trimming shortened V by 1 base and J by 0 bases, and 10 bases separated the two germline ends. Germline V lookup: CDR1 MGHDK, CDR2 SYGVNS. CDR3 in amino acids: CASSESGGRSYNEQFF. The CDR3 nucleotides are TGTGCCAGCAGTGAATCGGGCGGTCGCTCCTACAATGAGCAGTTCTTC.

This clonotype has a count of ten or more. The CDR3, as DNA: TGTGCCAGCAGGCCTCCGGGGCCAGGGGGACGCTATGGCTACACCTTC. Its protein product is CASRPPGPGGRYGYTF. V is TRBV7-2 and J is TRBJ1-2; 7 bases map to TRBD1. J lost 4 bases, V lost 6 bases, and 14 bases had no gene match. Per germline, CDR1 SGHTA and CDR2 FQGNSA. The CDR3 contains 16 residues.

This clonotype was counted a few times. This sequence joins TRBV7-9 and TRBJ1-6; D gene ambiguous. Germline CDR1 reads SEHNR; CDR2 reads FQNEAQ (reference sequence). The CDR3 covers 12 residues. Trimming removed 2 bases at V and 10 bases at J, with 6 bases between. The CDR3 DNA is TGTGCCAGCAGCTTAAAGAAGTCACCCCTCCACTTT. It specifies CASSLKKSPLHF.

This chain links TRBV20-1 with TRBJ2-5; D is undetermined. The V gene's germline CDR1 is DFQATT and CDR2 SNEGSKA (reference sequence). The CDR3 contains 14 residues. The V end was cut by 0 bases, the J end by 7 bases, with 15 bases between. The CDR3 bases are TGCAGTGCTAGAGATAGGTCGGCGGCAGGGACCCAGTACTTC. Translated: CSARDRSAAGTQYF.

This clonotype came up many times. The chain links TRBV28 to TRBJ2-7; 7 bases agree with TRBD1. This CDR3 is built from 14 residues. Per the germline V gene, CDR1 is MDHEN and CDR2 is SYDVKM. Trimming at V came to 7 bases and at J to 2 bases, leaving 8 bases not matched to a gene. The CDR3 sequence is CASTPGQGAYEQYF. The CDR3 DNA is TGTGCCAGCACCCCCGGGCAGGGGGCCTACGAGCAGTACTTC.

This clonotype was counted only a few times. V gene TRBV2 combines with J gene TRBJ1-5, with D hard to call. CDR1 and CDR2 from the germline V gene are SNHLY and FYNNEI. V was shortened by 3 bases and J by 0 bases, with 3 bases between the two germline ends. The CDR3 loop spans 13 amino acids. CDR3 nucleotide sequence: TGTGCCAGCAGTGATGATAGCAATCAGCCCCAGCATTTT. Residues: CASSDDSNQPQHF.

The chain employs TRBV11-2 and TRBJ2-2; TRBD2 agrees at 8 bases. V was pared by 2 bases and J by 5 bases, with 7 bases of the junction left unmatched. From germline, CDR1 is SGHAT and CDR2 FQNNGV. The CDR3 spans 16 residues. CDR3 in DNA: TGTGCCAGCAGCTTATCAAGAGCGGGGGTTACCGGGGAGCTGTTTTTT. As protein: CASSLSRAGVTGELFF.